What follows are 18 T cell receptor beta chains derived from one specimen sequenced in a study of blood T cell repertoires in COVID-19. Clones were read by immunoSEQ multiplex PCR, and TCRdb kept only the in-frame ones, dropping some. Of roughly 100,000 clones in the sample, more than 75% were seen once. Sequencing was done on a sample of peripheral blood. The receptors were gathered from a human donor in a cohort sampled during active COVID-19.

Remarks on this clone: Compared with germline, one end of the junction differs, possibly owing to a read error. CDR3 nucleotides: TGTGCCAGCACTCCTGGGACAGGGCATAACTCACCCCTCCACTTT. Translating gives CASTPGTGHNSPLHF. This rearrangement joins TRBV5-6 to TRBJ1-6; 9 bases line up with TRBD1. The CDR3 is 15 residues long. Germline values: CDR1 SGHDT, CDR2 YYEEEE.

The chain carries TRBV7-9 and TRBJ2-5; maybe TRBD2 (6 bases). Germline CDR1 and CDR2: SEHNR and FQNEAQ (reference sequence). The CDR3 covers 14 residues. Trimming took off 1 base at V and 2 bases at J, with 8 bases between the two ends. The CDR3 loop reads CASSLGTIQETQYF. For the CDR3, the DNA is TGTGCCAGCAGCTTAGGGACTATACAAGAGACCCAGTACTTC. Complete variable domain (other parts from reference TRBV7-9 and TRBJ2-5): DTGVSQNPRHKITKRGQNVTFRCDPISEHNRLYWYRQTLGQGPEFLTYFQNEAQLEKSRLLSDRFSAERPKGSFSTLEIQRTEQGDSAMYLCASSLGTIQETQYFGPGTRLLVL.

This chain connects TRBV19 to TRBJ1-5; TRBD1 matches at 8 bases. The V and J ends lost 4 bases and 3 bases, in that order; junction bases with no gene match: 8. CDR3 size: 16 residues. Looked up from germline, CDR1 is LNHDA and CDR2 is SQIVND (reference sequence). CDR3: CASSTTGAHFNQPQHF. CDR3 DNA sequence: TGTGCCAGTAGTACGACAGGGGCCCACTTCAATCAGCCCCAGCATTTT.

On this clone itself: Mismatch with germline at one junction end may stem from a read error. The CDR3 loop reads CASRALGGSIDTQYF. The CDR3 region has the DNA TGTGCCAGTAGGGCCCTGGGGGGTAGCATAGATACGCAGTATTTT. The J gene is TRBJ2-3, the V gene TRBV19; tentative D call: TRBD2 (6 bases). The CDR3 covers 15 residues. Germline V gene data show CDR1 as LNHDA and CDR2 as SQIVND (reference sequence).

V and J are TRBV5-4 and TRBJ1-2; 10 bases align to TRBD1. Germline CDR1 and CDR2: SGHNT and YYREEE (reference sequence). Trimming cost V 4 bases and J 6 bases; bases outside gene matches: 9. This CDR3 is 15 amino acids long. CDR3 coding DNA: TGTGCCAGCAGCCGCATGACAGGGGGCGGCGATGGCTACACCTTC. Amino acid sequence: CASSRMTGGGDGYTF.

This clone was counted between two and nine times. This chain uses TRBV7-9 with TRBJ2-3; a weak D match, TRBD2 (6 bases). Looked up from germline, CDR1 is SEHNR and CDR2 is FQNEAQ (reference sequence). The CDR3 totals 16 residues. The V and J ends lost 1 base and 1 base respectively, with 12 bases between them. The CDR3 protein is CASSLGTMGGTDTQYF. In nucleotides, the CDR3 is TGTGCCAGCAGCTTAGGGACTATGGGCGGCACAGATACGCAGTATTTT.

The chain uses TRBV30 and TRBJ1-2, with a tentative D call TRBD1 (6 bases). This CDR3 comprises 15 residues. V gave up 3 bases and J gave up 4 bases, with 18 bases separating them. Germline V gene lookup returns CDR1 GTSNPN and CDR2 SVGIG (reference sequence). The CDR3 protein is CAWSLDYTGTYGYTF. The CDR3 DNA reads as TGTGCCTGGAGCCTCGATTATACAGGGACCTATGGCTACACCTTC.

This chain uses TRBV27 with TRBJ1-1; TRBD1 agrees at 8 bases. The CDR3 extends over 15 amino acids. V lost 2 bases to trimming and J lost 5 bases; unmatched junction nucleotides: 7. The V gene's germline CDR1 is MNHEY and CDR2 SMNVEV (reference sequence). CDR3 DNA: TGTGCCAGCAGTTTACAGGGGGCAAGAATAACTGAAGCTTTCTTT. It is translated as CASSLQGARITEAFF.

The V call is TRBV3-1 (or the pseudogene TRBV3-2), the J call TRBJ1-4; D unresolved. Trimming left V 0 bases short and J 8 bases short, with 4 bases between. CDR3 length: 12 amino acids. CDR1 LGHDT and CDR2 YNNKEL come from the germline V gene (reference sequence). The DNA for the CDR3 is TGTGCCAGCAGCCAAGATATCGAAAAACTGTTTTTT. Amino acids: CASSQDIEKLFF.

The chain recombines TRBV18 with TRBJ2-1; 10 bases align to TRBD2. With V trimmed by 2 bases and J by 4 bases, 2 bases remained unmatched. CDR1 is KGHSH and CDR2 is LQKENI in the germline V gene. The CDR3 consists of 15 residues. Here the CDR3 reads CASSPLAGGYNEQFF. CDR3 DNA: TGTGCCAGCTCACCATTAGCGGGGGGTTACAATGAGCAGTTCTTC.

V and J are TRBV9 and TRBJ2-3, with TRBD2 matching 8 bases. The CDR3 spans 14 residues. Germline CDR1 is SGDLS and CDR2 is YYNGEE. With V trimmed by 1 base and J by 6 bases, 4 bases remained unmatched. CDR3 bases: TGTGCCAGCAGCGTATTAGCGGGGCCGGATACGCAGTATTTT. Amino acid sequence: CASSVLAGPDTQYF.

This rearrangement joins TRBV28 to TRBJ1-4; 8 nucleotides agree with TRBD1. V lost 6 bases, J lost 7 bases, and 7 bases stayed unmatched. CDR3 size: 14 residues. Germline CDR1 and CDR2: MDHEN and SYDVKM. The CDR3 nucleotides are TGTGCCAGCAGCGCAGGGGGCCCGGGTGAAAAACTGTTTTTT. Encoded protein: CASSAGGPGEKLFF.

The chain uses TRBV4-3 and TRBJ1-2, with D possibly being TRBD1 (5 bases). From germline, CDR1 is LGHNA and CDR2 YSLEER. The CDR3 sequence is 17 residues long. V was pared by 1 base and J by 1 base, with 16 bases between. CDR3 amino acids: CASSQGGRGSINYGYTF. In DNA, the CDR3 is TGCGCCAGCAGCCAAGGGGGGAGGGGCTCCATTAACTATGGCTACACCTTC.

The rearrangement uses TRBV28 and TRBJ1-1; weak D call: TRBD1 (5 bases). The CDR3 is 14 amino acids. Trimming left V 3 bases short and J 0 bases short, with 8 bases between. In germline, CDR1 is MDHEN, CDR2 SYDVKM. In DNA, the CDR3 is TGTGCCAGCAGTTTTACAGGCATGAACACTGAAGCTTTCTTT. Its translation is CASSFTGMNTEAFF.

This chain joins TRBV19 and TRBJ2-1; TRBD2 agrees at 11 bases. Germline CDR1 is LNHDA and CDR2 is SQIVND (reference sequence). V was pared by 5 bases and J by 4 bases, with 7 bases of the junction left unmatched. The CDR3 contains 16 residues. Written as DNA, the CDR3 is TGTGCCAGTAGTTCCCGACTAGCGGGACTTTACAATGAGCAGTTCTTC. Translation: CASSSRLAGLYNEQFF. Combining the CDR3 with reference TRBV19 and TRBJ2-1 gives the whole variable domain DGGITQSPKYLFRKEGQNVTLSCEQNLNHDAMYWYRQDPGQGLRLIYYSQIVNDFQKGDIAEGYSVSREKKESFPLTVTSAQKNPTAFYLCASSSRLAGLYNEQFFGPGTRLTVL.

The sample holds a few counts of this clone. The rearrangement joins TRBV4-3 to TRBJ2-7; TRBD2 agrees at 8 bases. The CDR3 spans 18 residues. Germline trimming cut 0 bases from V and 0 bases from J; bases unmatched to any gene: 10. The germline CDR1 and CDR2 sequences are LGHNA and YSLEER. The CDR3 protein is CASSQEWVGGGLSYEQYF. CDR3 in DNA: TGCGCCAGCAGCCAAGAGTGGGTTGGCGGGGGGCTCTCCTACGAGCAGTACTTC.

This clone was recorded a few times. V gene TRBV19 combines with J gene TRBJ1-1; 7 nucleotides align to TRBD1. The V gene's germline CDR1 is LNHDA and CDR2 SQIVND (reference sequence). With V trimmed by 5 bases and J by 3 bases, 6 bases remained unmatched. This CDR3 has 14 residues. Here the CDR3 DNA reads TGTGCCAGTAGTCCGCCAAGGGGGCACACTGAAGCTTTCTTT. Its protein product is CASSPPRGHTEAFF.

The J gene is TRBJ1-6, the V gene TRBV3-1 (or the pseudogene TRBV3-2); tentatively, D is TRBD1 (5 bases). The CDR3 runs to 15 residues. The germline V gene has CDR1 LGHDT and CDR2 YNNKEL (reference sequence). V was pared by 2 bases and J by 12 bases, with 17 bases between. The CDR3 loop reads CASSQLAGGVGPLHF. Here the CDR3 DNA reads TGTGCCAGCAGCCAACTGGCGGGGGGGGTGGGACCCCTCCACTTT.